This entry describes one T cell receptor (beta chain). This entry comes from a study of blood T cell repertoires in COVID-19. About the study: Specimens from acute and convalescent COVID-19 originated in the United States, Italy and Spain. PBMCs, B-cell-depleted T cells, or T cells were the source of the cDNA or gDNA that made up the material.

In the original workflow: Reference gene primers were amplified, and this amplification served to estimate nucleated cell counts. Sequencing used immunoSEQ multiplex PCR; TCRdb keeps in-frame clones, though not all of them. V and J calls and clone size are copied from that table; D and trimming were computed from the DNA. The data show about 190,000 clones, about nine tenths seen once. CDR3 length equals 17 residues. V lost 0 bases and J lost 3; bases outside the gene matches: 9. CDR1 is MGHRA, CDR2 YSYEKL, per germline. Sequenced: peripheral blood. The sequence was obtained from a man aged 25-45 years with acute or convalescent COVID-19. This sequence joins TRBV4-1 and TRBJ2-7, with 9 bases that match TRBD2. CDR3 DNA: TGCGCCAGCAGCCAAGACTCCGCGGTTAGCGGGGGCTACGAGCAGTACTTC. Its protein product is CASSQDSAVSGGYEQYF.